What follows are 16 T cell receptor beta chains derived from one specimen sequenced in a study of CXCR3-negative and CXCR3-positive naive CD8 T cells. cDNA libraries for TRB were generated by 5' RACE incorporating UMI labels. TCRdb re-called the 5' RACE reads and shows each CDR3 protein once, DNA omitted. The sample holds about 130,000 distinct CDR3 sequences. Antigen specificity for these receptors is unknown. Study results and limitations: Comparison of naive cells showed more hydrophobic TRB CDR3s in CXCR3-positive than in CXCR3-negative naive cells.

What was sequenced was naive CXCR3+ CD8+ T cells from blood. Described subset: CD45RO-CCR7+CD27+CD95- naive CD8+ T cells expressing CXCR3 (TNR3+). These TCRs come from a human donor in good health. Some clones in this sample may be carry-over from other donors' samples.

The chain uses TRBV7-6 and TRBJ2-7. CDR1 and CDR2 (germline): SGHVS, FNYEAQ. The CDR3 length is 12 residues. CDR3: CASSAAVGEQYF.

The chain carries TRBV7-2 and TRBJ2-3. Looked up from germline, CDR1 is SGHTA and CDR2 is FQGNSA. There are 14 residues in the CDR3. The CDR3 protein is CASSLERGTGSQYF.

The chain links TRBV12-3 or TRBV12-4 to TRBJ1-1. This CDR3 spans 13 amino acids. CDR3 in amino acids: CASSLFLGTEAFF.

The chain employs TRBV4-1 and TRBJ2-3. CDR1 and CDR2 from the germline V gene are MGHRA and YSYEKL. This CDR3 is built from 13 residues. CDR3 loop: CASSQDPPDTQYF.

The CDR3 loop reads CASSLAGAGELFF. The J gene is TRBJ2-2, the V gene TRBV12-3 or TRBV12-4. The CDR3 contains 13 residues.

The V and J genes are TRBV7-9 and TRBJ1-1. Germline V lookup: CDR1 SEHNR, CDR2 FQNEAQ (reference sequence). The CDR3 loop spans 14 amino acids. The CDR3 region is CASSLGLMNTEAFF.

The rearrangement uses TRBV29-1 and TRBJ1-2; TCRdb selects TRBD1, and the lack of DNA leaves this call unchecked. The CDR3 runs to 12 residues. Germline V gene sequence: CDR1 SQVTM, CDR2 ANQGSEA. This chain's CDR3 is CSALTGEGGYTF. Together with reference TRBV29-1 and TRBJ1-2, the CDR3 gives the full variable domain: SAVISQKPSRDICQRGTSLTIQCQVDSQVTMMFWYRQQPGQSLTLIATANQGSEATYESGFVIDKFPISRPNLTFSTLTVSNMSPEDSSIYLCSALTGEGGYTFGSGTRLTVV.

This chain joins TRBV15 and TRBJ2-1; the D gene TCRdb calls, TRBD2, cannot be checked with no DNA. Germline V CDR1 and CDR2: LNHNV, YYDKDF (reference sequence). The CDR3 has 13 residues. The CDR3 sequence is CATGSLSYNEQFF. The complete variable domain, with remaining parts taken from reference TRBV15 and TRBJ2-1, reads DAMVIQNPRYQVTQFGKPVTLSCSQTLNHNVMYWYQQKSSQAPKLLFHYYDKDFNNEADTPDNFQSRRPNTSFCFLDIRSPGLGDTAMYLCATGSLSYNEQFFGPGTRLTVL.

This CDR3 reads CASSTALAGVGEQFF. This rearrangement joins TRBV12-3 or TRBV12-4 to TRBJ2-1; TCRdb calls TRBD2, which cannot be checked without DNA. This CDR3 spans 15 amino acids.

CDR3 protein: CATSTGTGSYNEQFF. This chain joins TRBV15 and TRBJ2-1. The CDR3 is 15 amino acids. CDR1 is LNHNV, CDR2 YYDKDF, per germline (reference sequence).

This chain uses TRBV6-2 or TRBV6-3 with TRBJ1-1; checking the TCRdb D call of TRBD1 is not possible without DNA. The CDR3 has 15 residues. Germline values: CDR1 MNHEY, CDR2 SVGEGT. CDR3 protein: CASSRSAQGYTEAFF.

This chain links TRBV7-2 with TRBJ2-1; TCRdb lists TRBD1, though no DNA is available to test this call. Per germline, CDR1 SGHTA and CDR2 FQGNSA. This CDR3 contains 16 residues. The CDR3: CASSSTETGAYNEQFF.

The rearrangement uses TRBV30 and TRBJ2-1. This CDR3 has 13 amino acids. CDR1 is GTSNPN and CDR2 is SVGIG in the germline V gene (reference sequence). The CDR3: CAWSVLIGDEQFF.

This chain uses TRBV19 with TRBJ1-1. The CDR3 runs to 14 residues. Germline V gene data show CDR1 as LNHDA and CDR2 as SQIVND (reference sequence). The CDR3 here is CASTHRPEGTEAFF. The entire variable domain, with the rest obtained from reference TRBV19 and TRBJ1-1, is as follows: DGGITQSPKYLFRKEGQNVTLSCEQNLNHDAMYWYRQDPGQGLRLIYYSQIVNDFQKGDIAEGYSVSREKKESFPLTVTSAQKNPTAFYLCASTHRPEGTEAFFGQGTRLTVV.

The rearrangement links TRBV4-1 to TRBJ2-1; the TCRdb D gene call, TRBD2, has no DNA to confirm it. Germline values: CDR1 MGHRA, CDR2 YSYEKL. This CDR3 is built from 18 residues. The CDR3 loop reads CASSQDRVQRGTVDEQFF.

The chain uses TRBV12-3 or TRBV12-4 and TRBJ2-7. This CDR3 contains 11 residues. CDR3 region: CASSQELEQYF.